This entry describes one T cell receptor (beta chain). In its sample, this clonotype was seen many times. The antigen this receptor binds is unknown. Base qualities are not provided; no much larger clone lies one nucleotide away. The data were obtained in a study of T cells in Graves' hyperthyroidism and ophthalmopathy (dated by TCRdb to about 2019). In the study overall: Peripheral blood was sampled at the time of initial diagnosis, prior to any treatment. According to the paper, TCR Vbeta CDR3 sequencing was carried out on about 140 peripheral blood samples, which came from some 41 ophthalmopathy, roughly 75 hyperthyroidism and roughly 17 progressor patients. Prospective prediction of ophthalmopathy was tested in an independent validation cohort of 18 to 20 hyperthyroidism patients and 17 patients who later progressed to ophthalmopathy. Thyroid tissue and blood T-cell repertoires from roughly 6 Graves' hyperthyroidism patients were also compared in the study. To identify TCR V-J signatures that set the groups apart, the researchers used a discovery cohort of 100 patients, made up of 40 to 45 with Graves' ophthalmopathy and some 55 with stable Graves' hyperthyroidism. After blood sampling, hyperthyroidism patients were treated with methimazole at a starting dose of 30 mg daily, and ophthalmopathy patients were treated with high-dose intravenous methylprednisolone. The roughly 91 discovery patients were randomly divided into training and test sets at a 7:3 ratio. What the work shows at the level of the full study, not this receptor alone: In validation, the model predicted progression to ophthalmopathy with 55% to 71% sensitivity and roughly 72% specificity, a median of approximately 6.5 months before onset. Most expanded thyroid clonotypes (frequency above 0.001) were also found in blood, which suggests that blood repertoires may mirror thyroid immune responses. A 13 V-J signature model separated ophthalmopathy from stable hyperthyroidism, with about 88% sensitivity and around 84% specificity in cross-validation and 80%/75% in testing. No statistical method was used to fix the sample size in advance, and group allocation was not hidden from the investigators.

The TCR beta CDR3 regions were amplified from the RNA transcripts. A first-round RT-PCR of the TCR CDR3 used the HTBI primer set with the Qiagen OneStep RT-PCR kit. The libraries were constructed in a second round of multiplex PCR and then size-selected and purified. Libraries were sequenced paired-end with 100 bp reads on an Illumina HiSeq2000. Per the authors' processing: SOAPnuke was used to process the raw data, removing reads that contained adapters or uncalled bases, had a mean Phred below 15, or lacked an exact match to the constant primer or identifier. High-quality paired reads were merged with COPE v1.2.5, and unique nucleotide sequences were defined as clonotypes. MiTCR v1.1 was used to align clonotypes to the IMGT TRBV, TRBD and TRBJ reference segments. Only V-J combinations with frequency above 0.0001, covering 99.2% of repertoires, were analysed. A TCS score was defined as the ratio between F50 (clonal expansion) and ExV (chaos), using BLOSUM62-based TCRdist between CDR3 peptides within each V-J. Welch's t-statistics and random forest reduced 500 to 650 V-J features to 10 to 15, which were used in a naive Bayes classifier (R e1071). Using fastp at Q25 and MiXCR, TCRdb reprocessed the public reads and kept productive beta chains. For every CDR3 protein sequence, its rows merge into one entry that carries the most common genes and DNA. The V and J calls were determined by TCRdb, not by the authors. Counted in this sample were over 450,000 distinct CDR3 sequences; around an eighth of them appeared once. Around a sixth of the sample belongs to the ten largest clones.

Trimming accounts for 2 bases at V and 6 bases at J, while the number of junction bases matched to no gene is 7. There are 16 amino acids in the CDR3, from cysteine to phenylalanine inclusive. The DNA shown is the 48-base CDR3, in frame from base 1. For CDR1 and CDR2, the germline V gene lists SGHAT and FQNNGV. Stable Graves' hyperthyroidism was defined as no progression to ophthalmopathy during 18 months of follow-up. Hyperthyroidism patients were newly diagnosed, with disease duration under 2 months, and aged 18 to 65 years. The study excluded patients with uncontrolled infections, other autoimmune diseases, pregnancy or lactation. Clinical symptoms, serum thyroxine and TRAb, thyroid ultrasound, and orbital computed tomography formed the basis for the diagnoses. PBMCs were isolated from 7.5 to 10 ml of fresh peripheral blood by Ficoll-Paque density gradient centrifugation. Trizol reagent was used to extract total RNA, and RNA quality was then checked on an Agilent 2100 Bioanalyzer.

Sequences were obtained from blood. The chain is assembled from TRBV11-2 and TRBJ2-2; 9 of the junction bases match TRBD2. This receptor was taken from a woman between 18 and 29 years old with Graves' hyperthyroidism. At the DNA level, the sequence is TGTGCCAGCAGCTTATGGGTAGCGGGAGAGTCCGGGGAGCTGTTTTTT. Its protein reads: CASSLWVAGESGELFF.